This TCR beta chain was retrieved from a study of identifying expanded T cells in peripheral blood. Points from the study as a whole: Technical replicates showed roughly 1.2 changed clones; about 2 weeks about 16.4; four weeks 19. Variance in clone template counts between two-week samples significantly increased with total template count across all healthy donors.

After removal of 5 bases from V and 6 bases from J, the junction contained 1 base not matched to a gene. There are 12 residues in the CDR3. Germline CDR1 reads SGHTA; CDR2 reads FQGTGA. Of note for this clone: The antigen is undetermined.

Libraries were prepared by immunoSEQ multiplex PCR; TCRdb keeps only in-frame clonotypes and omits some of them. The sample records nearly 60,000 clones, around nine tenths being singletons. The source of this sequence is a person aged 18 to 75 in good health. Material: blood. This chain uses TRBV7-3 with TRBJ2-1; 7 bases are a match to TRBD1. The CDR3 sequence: CASSRTGNEQFF. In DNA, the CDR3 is TGTGCCAGCAGCCGGACAGGCAATGAGCAGTTCTTC.